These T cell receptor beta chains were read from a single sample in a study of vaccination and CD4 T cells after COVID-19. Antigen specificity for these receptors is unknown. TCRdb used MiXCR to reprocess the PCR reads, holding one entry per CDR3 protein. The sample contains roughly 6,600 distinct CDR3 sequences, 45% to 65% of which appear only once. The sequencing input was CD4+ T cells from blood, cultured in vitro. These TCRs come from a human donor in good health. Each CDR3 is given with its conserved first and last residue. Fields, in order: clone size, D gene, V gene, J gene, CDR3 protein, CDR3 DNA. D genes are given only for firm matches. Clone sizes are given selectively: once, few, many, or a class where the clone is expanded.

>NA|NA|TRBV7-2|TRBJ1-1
CASSLGHANTEAFF
TGTGCCAGCAGCTTAGGCCACGCGAACACTGAAGCTTTCTTT
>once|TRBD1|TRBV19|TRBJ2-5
CASSLNAGTGSETQYF
TGTGCCAGTAGTCTAAACGCCGGGACAGGATCAGAGACCCAGTACTTC
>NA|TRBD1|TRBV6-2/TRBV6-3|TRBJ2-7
CASSYRDRLRDEQYF
TGTGCCAGCAGTTACCGGGACAGGCTGCGGGACGAGCAGTACTTC
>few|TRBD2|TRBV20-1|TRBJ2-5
CSAAGSGGETQYF
TGCAGTGCCGCGGGTAGCGGGGGAGAGACCCAGTACTTC
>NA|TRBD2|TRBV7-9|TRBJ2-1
CASSLLPGTSTWEQFF
TGTGCCAGCAGCTTACTACCCGGGACTAGTACATGGGAGCAGTTCTTC
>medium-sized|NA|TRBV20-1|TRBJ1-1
CSARNPDRGAAFF
TGCAGTGCTAGAAATCCGGACAGAGGGGCAGCTTTCTTT
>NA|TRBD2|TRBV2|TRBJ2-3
CASSEPSGSTDTQYF
TGTGCCAGCAGTGAGCCTAGCGGGTCCACAGATACGCAGTATTTT
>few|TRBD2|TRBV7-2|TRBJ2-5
CASSSTPLAGGQETQYF
TGTGCCAGCAGCTCAACTCCCCTAGCGGGAGGCCAAGAGACCCAGTACTTC
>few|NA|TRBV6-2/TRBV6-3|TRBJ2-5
CASSYFRETQYF
TGTGCCAGCAGTTACTTTCGAGAGACCCAGTACTTC
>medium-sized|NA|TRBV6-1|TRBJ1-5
CASSPQSSQGQPQHF
TGTGCCAGCAGTCCCCAGAGTTCGCAGGGCCAGCCCCAGCATTTT
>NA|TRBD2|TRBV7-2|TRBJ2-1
CASSLEPAGLSNEQFF
TGTGCCAGCAGCTTAGAACCCGCGGGACTAAGCAATGAGCAGTTCTTC
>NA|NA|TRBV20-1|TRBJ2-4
CSASERQGGIQYF
TGCAGTGCTAGCGAGCGTCAGGGCGGCATTCAGTACTTC
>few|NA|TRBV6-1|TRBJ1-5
CASSELMGGQPGQPQHF
TGTGCCAGCAGTGAACTCATGGGCGGACAGCCGGGTCAGCCCCAGCATTTT
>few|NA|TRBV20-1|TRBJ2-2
CSASLHANTGELFF
TGCAGTGCCTCACTACACGCGAACACCGGGGAGCTGTTTTTT
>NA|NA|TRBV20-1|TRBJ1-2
CSALRGGSYGYTF
TGCAGTGCTCTCAGAGGGGGGAGCTATGGCTACACCTTC
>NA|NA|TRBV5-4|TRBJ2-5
CASSVGRPGGETQYF
TGTGCCAGCAGCGTAGGGCGGCCTGGGGGGGAGACCCAGTACTTC
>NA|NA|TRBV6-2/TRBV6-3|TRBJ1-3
CASRDSGQANTIYF
TGTGCCAGCAGGGACTCGGGACAAGCAAACACCATATATTTT
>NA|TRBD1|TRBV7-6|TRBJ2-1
CASSTQTGTGIRNEQFF
TGTGCCAGCAGCACTCAAACCGGGACAGGGATAAGAAATGAGCAGTTCTTC
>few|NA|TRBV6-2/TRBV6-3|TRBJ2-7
CASSYLPDSTYEQYF
TGTGCCAGCAGTTATCTCCCGGACAGTACCTACGAGCAGTACTTC
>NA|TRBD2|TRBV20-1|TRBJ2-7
CSADLLAGGGEQYF
TGCAGTGCAGACCTCCTAGCGGGGGGGGGTGAGCAGTACTTC
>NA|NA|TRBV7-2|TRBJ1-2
CASSLGARGYGYTF
TGTGCCAGCAGCTTAGGCGCCCGGGGGTATGGCTACACCTTC
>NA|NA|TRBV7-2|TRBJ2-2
CASSLNRELFF
TGTGCCAGCAGCTTAAATCGGGAGCTGTTTTTT
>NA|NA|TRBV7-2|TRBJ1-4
CASSSQTNEKLFF
TGTGCCAGCAGCTCCCAGACTAATGAAAAACTGTTTTTT
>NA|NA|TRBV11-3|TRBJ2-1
CASSAPGFNDEQFF
TGTGCCAGCAGCGCGCCGGGATTTAACGATGAGCAGTTCTTC
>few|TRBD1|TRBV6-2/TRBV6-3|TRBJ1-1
CASSYTGVITEAFF
TGTGCCAGCAGTTACACAGGGGTTATCACTGAAGCTTTCTTT
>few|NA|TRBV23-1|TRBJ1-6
CASRGTNSPLHF
TGCGCCAGCCGAGGGACGAATTCACCCCTCCACTTT
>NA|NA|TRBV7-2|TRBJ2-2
CASSLKASGELFF
TGTGCCAGCAGCTTAAAAGCATCTGGGGAGCTGTTTTTT
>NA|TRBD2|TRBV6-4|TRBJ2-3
CASSSPGLAVGDTQYF
TGTGCCAGCAGTAGCCCGGGACTAGCGGTAGGAGATACGCAGTATTTT
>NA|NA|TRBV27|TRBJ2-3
CASSFSPDTQYF
TGTGCCAGCAGTTTCAGTCCAGATACGCAGTATTTT
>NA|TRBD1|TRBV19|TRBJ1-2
CASSLQGGHGYIF
TGTGCCAGTAGCCTACAGGGGGGGCACGGCTACATCTTC
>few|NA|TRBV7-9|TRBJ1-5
CASSSNRAGQPQHF
TGTGCCAGCAGCTCCAACAGGGCCGGTCAGCCCCAGCATTTT
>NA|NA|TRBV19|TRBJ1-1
CASSPTGTRGGTEAFF
TGTGCCAGTAGTCCAACCGGGACAAGGGGGGGCACTGAAGCTTTCTTT
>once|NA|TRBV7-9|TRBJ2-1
CASSPSTYSNEQFF
TGTGCCAGCAGCCCTTCTACCTATTCCAATGAGCAGTTCTTC
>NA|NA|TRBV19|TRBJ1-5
CASSGRGPQPQHF
TGTGCCAGTAGTGGCAGGGGCCCTCAGCCCCAGCATTTT
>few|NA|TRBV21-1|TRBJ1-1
CASSRRGGNTEAFF
TGTGCCAGCAGCAGGAGGGGAGGAAACACTGAAGCTTTCTTT
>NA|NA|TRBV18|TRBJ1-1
CASSPSGGPRAFF
TGTGCCAGCTCACCATCGGGGGGGCCCCGGGCTTTCTTT
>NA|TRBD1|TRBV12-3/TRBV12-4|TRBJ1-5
CASSLFVFGQGRQPQHF
TGTGCCAGCAGTTTATTCGTTTTTGGACAGGGACGTCAGCCCCAGCATTTT
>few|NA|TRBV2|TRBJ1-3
CASTTGSRNTIYF
TGTGCCAGCACCACAGGCTCCCGAAACACCATATATTTT
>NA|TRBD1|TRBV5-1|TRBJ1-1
CASSLKQGARAFF
TGCGCCAGCAGCTTAAAACAGGGGGCGAGGGCTTTCTTT
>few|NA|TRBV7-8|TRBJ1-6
CASSLGGAGNSPLHF
TGTGCCAGCAGCCTCGGGGGGGCGGGTAATTCACCCCTCCACTTT
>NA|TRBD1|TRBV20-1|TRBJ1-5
CSARGDRGPQPQHF
TGCAGTGCTAGAGGGGACAGGGGGCCTCAGCCCCAGCATTTT
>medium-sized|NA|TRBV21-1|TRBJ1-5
CASSTPRDRGAQPQHF
TGTGCCAGCAGCACCCCCCGCGACAGGGGCGCCCAGCCCCAGCATTTT
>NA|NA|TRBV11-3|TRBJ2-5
CASSLGLRGRGQETQYF
TGTGCCAGCAGCTTGGGGCTACGGGGGAGAGGACAAGAGACCCAGTACTTC
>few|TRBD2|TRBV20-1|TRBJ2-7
CSARAPLRTSGVYEQYF
TGCAGTGCTAGAGCCCCACTAAGGACTAGCGGGGTCTACGAGCAGTACTTC
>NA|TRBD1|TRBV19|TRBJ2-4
CASSTQYPGTGILAKNIQYF
TGTGCCAGTAGTACCCAATACCCTGGGACAGGGATATTAGCCAAAAACATTCAGTACTTC
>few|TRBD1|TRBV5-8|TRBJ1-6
CASSLGGTGGNSPLHF
TGTGCCAGCAGCTTGGGGGGGACAGGGGGTAATTCACCCCTCCACTTT
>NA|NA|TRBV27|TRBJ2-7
CASMGLSYEQYF
TGTGCCAGCATGGGACTTTCTTACGAGCAGTACTTC
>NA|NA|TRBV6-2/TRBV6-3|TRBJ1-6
CASSYSLVSPLHF
TGTGCCAGCAGTTACTCGTTGGTTTCACCCCTCCACTTT
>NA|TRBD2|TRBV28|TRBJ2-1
CASTPGGGSYNEQFF
TGTGCCAGCACCCCGGGGGGGGGCTCCTACAATGAGCAGTTCTTC
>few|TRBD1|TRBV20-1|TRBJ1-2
CSAPTGVEYGYTF
TGCAGTGCTCCGACAGGGGTAGAGTATGGCTACACCTTC
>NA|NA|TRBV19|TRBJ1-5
CASSTGNRDQPQHF
TGTGCCAGTAGTACGGGGAACAGGGACCAGCCCCAGCATTTT
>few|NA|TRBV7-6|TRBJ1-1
CASSEDSNTEAFF
TGTGCCAGCAGCGAGGACTCGAACACTGAAGCTTTCTTT